This is a list of T cell receptor beta chains from one sample in a study of beta chain features in type 1 diabetes. Assay used: immunoSEQ multiplex PCR; TCRdb lists only in-frame clones, some missing. The sample holds 150,000 to 200,000 clones; 9% are singletons and the top ten take 0.7%. Sequencing used central memory CD4+ T cells from blood. The receptor source for this set is a woman in her 30s with type 1 diabetes. The CDR3 runs from the conserved cysteine through the conserved F or W. D genes are given only for firm matches. Some rows have no size entry. The others give once, few or many, or a class for an expanded clone.

>TRBV6-5|few|TRBJ2-3|.
TGTGCCAGCAGAGCACTGGGCACAGATACGCAGTATTTT
CASRALGTDTQYF
>TRBV5-1|few|TRBJ2-7|.
TGCGCCAGCAGCTTGGCCTTGACAGAAGCCTACGAGCAGTACTTC
CASSLALTEAYEQYF
>TRBV29-1|.|TRBJ1-5|.
TGCAGCGTTTTTGACGGGAGCAATCAGCCCCAGCATTTT
CSVFDGSNQPQHF
>TRBV7-8|few|TRBJ2-5|.
TGTGCCAGCAGCTTAGCAGGGGTGGTGGAGACCCAGTACTTC
CASSLAGVVETQYF
>TRBV23-1|.|TRBJ1-3|TRBD1
TGCGCCAGCAGTCATTGGACAGGGGATTCGGGAAACACCATATATTTT
CASSHWTGDSGNTIYF
>TRBV18|few|TRBJ1-5|TRBD1
TGTGCCAGCTCACTTCAGGGGGTATCTCAGCCCCAGCATTTT
CASSLQGVSQPQHF
>TRBV11-2|few|TRBJ2-5|.
TGTGCCAGCAGCGGGAGACGAGAGACCCAGTACTTC
CASSGRRETQYF
>TRBV6-6|.|TRBJ1-2|.
TGTGCCAGCAGTTACGGTCAGGGAGGTGGCTACACCTTC
CASSYGQGGGYTF
>TRBV29-1|many|TRBJ1-1|TRBD1
TGCAGCGTTGGACAGGGGCGAGCTTTCTTT
CSVGQGRAFF
>TRBV15|.|TRBJ2-1|.
TGTGCCACCAGCAGAGATCCGAGAAGGAGCTCCTACAATGAGCAGTTCTTC
CATSRDPRRSSYNEQFF
>TRBV18|few|TRBJ2-3|TRBD2
TGTGCCAGCTCACCGAGCGGGAGGCGCACAGATACGCAGTATTTT
CASSPSGRRTDTQYF